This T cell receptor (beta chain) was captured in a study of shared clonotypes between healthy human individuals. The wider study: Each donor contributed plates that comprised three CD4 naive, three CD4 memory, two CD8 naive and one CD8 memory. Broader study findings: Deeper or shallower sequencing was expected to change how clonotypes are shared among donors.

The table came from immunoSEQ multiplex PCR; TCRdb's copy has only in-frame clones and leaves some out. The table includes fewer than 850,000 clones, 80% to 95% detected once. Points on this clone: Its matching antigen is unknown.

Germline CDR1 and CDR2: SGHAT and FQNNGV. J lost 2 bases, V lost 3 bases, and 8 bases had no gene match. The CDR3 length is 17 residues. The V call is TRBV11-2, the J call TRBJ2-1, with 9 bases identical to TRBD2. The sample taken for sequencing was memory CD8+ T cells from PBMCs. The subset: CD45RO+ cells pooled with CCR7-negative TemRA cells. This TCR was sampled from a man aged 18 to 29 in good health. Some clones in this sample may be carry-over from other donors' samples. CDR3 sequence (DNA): TGTGCCAGCAGCTTCAGGGGGACTAGCCCCCCCTACAATGAGCAGTTCTTC. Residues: CASSFRGTSPPYNEQFF. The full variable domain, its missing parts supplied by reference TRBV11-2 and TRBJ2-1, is EAGVAQSPRYKIIEKRQSVAFWCNPISGHATLYWYQQILGQGPKLLIQFQNNGVVDDSQLPKDRFSAERLKGVDSTLKIQPAKLEDSAVYLCASSFRGTSPPYNEQFFGPGTRLTVL.